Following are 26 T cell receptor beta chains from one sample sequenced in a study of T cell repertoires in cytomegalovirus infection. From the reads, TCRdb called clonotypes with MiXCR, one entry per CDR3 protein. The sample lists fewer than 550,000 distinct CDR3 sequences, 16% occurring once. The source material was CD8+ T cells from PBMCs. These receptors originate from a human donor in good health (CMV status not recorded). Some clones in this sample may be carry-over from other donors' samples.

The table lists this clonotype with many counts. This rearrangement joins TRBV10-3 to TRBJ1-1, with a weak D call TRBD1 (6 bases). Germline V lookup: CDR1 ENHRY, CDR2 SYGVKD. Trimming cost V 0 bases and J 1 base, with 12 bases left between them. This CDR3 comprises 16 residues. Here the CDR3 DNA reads TGTGCCATCAGTGAGTCGACTCGGGGGCCGAACACTGAAGCTTTCTTT. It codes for CAISESTRGPNTEAFF.

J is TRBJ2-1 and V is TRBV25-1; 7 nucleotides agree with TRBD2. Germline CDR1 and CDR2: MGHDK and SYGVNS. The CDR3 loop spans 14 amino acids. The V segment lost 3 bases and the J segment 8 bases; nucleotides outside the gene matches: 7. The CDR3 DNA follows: TGTGCCAGCAGTGAGGGGGGAGGGCCATATGAGCAGTTCTTC. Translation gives CASSEGGGPYEQFF.

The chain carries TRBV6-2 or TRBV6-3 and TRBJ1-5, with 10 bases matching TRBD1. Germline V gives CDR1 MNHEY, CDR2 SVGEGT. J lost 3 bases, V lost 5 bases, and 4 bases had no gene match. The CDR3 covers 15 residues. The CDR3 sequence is CASSKTGGVNQPQHF. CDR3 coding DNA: TGTGCCAGCAGTAAGACAGGGGGCGTCAATCAGCCCCAGCATTTT.

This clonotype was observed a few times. The CDR3 bases are TGTGCCAGCAGTCCGCCCGGGGATTTAGATACGCAGTATTTT. Encoded protein: CASSPPGDLDTQYF. The rearrangement links TRBV28 to TRBJ2-3; a possible D gene is TRBD2 (5 bases). The germline V gene encodes CDR1 MDHEN and CDR2 SYDVKM. The V gene lost 5 bases and the J gene lost 5 bases, with 14 bases spanning the gap. This CDR3 has 14 amino acids. Filled out from reference TRBV28 and TRBJ2-3, the complete variable domain reads DVKVTQSSRYLVKRTGEKVFLECVQDMDHENMFWYRQDPGLGLRLIYFSYDVKMKEKGDIPEGYSVSREKKERFSLILESASTNQTSMYLCASSPPGDLDTQYFGPGTRLTVL.

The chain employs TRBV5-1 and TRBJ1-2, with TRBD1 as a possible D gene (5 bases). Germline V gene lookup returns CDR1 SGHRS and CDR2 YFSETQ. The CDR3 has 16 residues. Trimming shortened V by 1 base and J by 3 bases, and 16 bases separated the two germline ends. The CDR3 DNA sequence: TGCGCCAGCAGCTTGTCGGAAAACGGCAGGGACTATGGCTACACCTTC. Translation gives CASSLSENGRDYGYTF.

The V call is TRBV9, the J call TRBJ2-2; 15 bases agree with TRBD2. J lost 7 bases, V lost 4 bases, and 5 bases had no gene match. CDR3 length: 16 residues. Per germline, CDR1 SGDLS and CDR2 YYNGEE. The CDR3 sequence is CASSSGLAGGNGELFF. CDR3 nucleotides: TGTGCCAGCAGCTCGGGACTAGCGGGGGGCAACGGGGAGCTGTTTTTT. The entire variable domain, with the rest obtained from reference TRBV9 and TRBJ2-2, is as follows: DSGVTQTPKHLITATGQRVTLRCSPRSGDLSVYWYQQSLDQGLQFLIQYYNGEERAKGNILERFSAQQFPDLHSELNLSSLELGDSALYFCASSSGLAGGNGELFFGEGSRLTVL.

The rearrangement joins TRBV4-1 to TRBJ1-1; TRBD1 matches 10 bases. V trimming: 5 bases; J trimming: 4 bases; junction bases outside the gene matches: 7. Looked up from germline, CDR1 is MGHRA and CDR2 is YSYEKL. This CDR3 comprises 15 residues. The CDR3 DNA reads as TGCGCCAGCAGCTTTAGCGGGACAGGGGCCACTGAAGCTTTCTTT. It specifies CASSFSGTGATEAFF.

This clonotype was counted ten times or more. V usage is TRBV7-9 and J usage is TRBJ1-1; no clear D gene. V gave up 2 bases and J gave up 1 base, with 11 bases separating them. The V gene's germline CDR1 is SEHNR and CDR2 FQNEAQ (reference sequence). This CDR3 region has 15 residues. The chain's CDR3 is CASSLLGFGNTEAFF. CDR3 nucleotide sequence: TGTGCCAGCAGCTTACTGGGGTTCGGGAACACTGAAGCTTTCTTT.

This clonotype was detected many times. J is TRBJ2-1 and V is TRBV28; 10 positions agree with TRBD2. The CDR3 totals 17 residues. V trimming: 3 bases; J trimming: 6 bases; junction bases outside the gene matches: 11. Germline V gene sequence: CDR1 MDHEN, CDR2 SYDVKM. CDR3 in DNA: TGTGCCAGCAGTTTTTCCTTAGCGGGAGGTGGGAGCAATGAGCAGTTCTTC. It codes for CASSFSLAGGGSNEQFF.

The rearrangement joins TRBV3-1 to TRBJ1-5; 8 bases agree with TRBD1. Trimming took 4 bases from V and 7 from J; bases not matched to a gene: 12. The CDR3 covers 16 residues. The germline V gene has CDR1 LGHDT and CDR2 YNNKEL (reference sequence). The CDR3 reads CASSLSRTGRYQPQHF. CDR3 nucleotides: TGTGCCAGCAGCCTGTCACGGACAGGGAGGTACCAGCCCCAGCATTTT.

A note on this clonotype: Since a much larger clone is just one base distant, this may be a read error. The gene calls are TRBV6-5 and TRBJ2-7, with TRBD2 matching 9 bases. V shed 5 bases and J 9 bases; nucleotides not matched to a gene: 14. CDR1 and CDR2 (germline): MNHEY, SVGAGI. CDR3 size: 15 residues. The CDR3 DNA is TGTGCCAGCAGTGGTCCTAGCGGGATCTTGTTCGTGCAGTACTTC. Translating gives CASSGPSGILFVQYF.

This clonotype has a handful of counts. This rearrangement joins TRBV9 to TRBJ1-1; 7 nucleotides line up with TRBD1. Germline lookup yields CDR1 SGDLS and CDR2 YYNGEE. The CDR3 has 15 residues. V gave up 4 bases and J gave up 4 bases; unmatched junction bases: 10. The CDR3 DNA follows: TGTGCCAGCAGCCCTCGCTCGTCAGGGGGCACTGAAGCTTTCTTT. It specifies CASSPRSSGGTEAFF.

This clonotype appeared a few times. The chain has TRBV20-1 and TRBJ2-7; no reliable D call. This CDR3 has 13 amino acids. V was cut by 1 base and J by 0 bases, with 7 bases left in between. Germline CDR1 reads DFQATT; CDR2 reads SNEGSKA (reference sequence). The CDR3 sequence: CSARGLNSYEQYF. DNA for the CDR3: TGCAGTGCTAGAGGGCTGAACTCCTACGAGCAGTACTTC.

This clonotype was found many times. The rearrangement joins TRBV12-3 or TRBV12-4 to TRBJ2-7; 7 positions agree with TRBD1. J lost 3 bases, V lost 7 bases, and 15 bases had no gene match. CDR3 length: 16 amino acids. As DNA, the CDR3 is TGTGCCAGCACCGACATTGACAGGGCTCGCATCTACGAGCAGTACTTC. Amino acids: CASTDIDRARIYEQYF.

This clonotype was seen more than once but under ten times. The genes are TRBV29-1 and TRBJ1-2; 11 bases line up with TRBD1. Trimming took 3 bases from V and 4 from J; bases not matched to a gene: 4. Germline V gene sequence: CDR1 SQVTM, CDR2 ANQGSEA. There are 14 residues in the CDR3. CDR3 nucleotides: TGCAGCGTTGAGGACAGGGGGCATATCTATGGCTACACCTTC. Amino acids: CSVEDRGHIYGYTF.

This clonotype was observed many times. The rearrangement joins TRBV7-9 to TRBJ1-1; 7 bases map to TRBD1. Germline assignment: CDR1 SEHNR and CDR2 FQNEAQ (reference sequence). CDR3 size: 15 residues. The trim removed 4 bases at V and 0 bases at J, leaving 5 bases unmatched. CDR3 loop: CASSSTGVMNTEAFF. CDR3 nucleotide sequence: TGTGCCAGCAGCTCTACAGGGGTCATGAACACTGAAGCTTTCTTT.

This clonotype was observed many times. CDR3 nucleotides: TGTGCTAGTGGTTTGGTACGAGGTCAGGGGGCCGATGAGCAGTTCTTC. It translates to CASGLVRGQGADEQFF. The chain employs TRBV12-5 and TRBJ2-1; 8 nucleotides line up with TRBD1. From germline, CDR1 is LGHNT and CDR2 FRNRAP. The ends lost 0 bases at V and 8 bases at J; junction bases unmatched: 9. CDR3 length equals 16 residues.

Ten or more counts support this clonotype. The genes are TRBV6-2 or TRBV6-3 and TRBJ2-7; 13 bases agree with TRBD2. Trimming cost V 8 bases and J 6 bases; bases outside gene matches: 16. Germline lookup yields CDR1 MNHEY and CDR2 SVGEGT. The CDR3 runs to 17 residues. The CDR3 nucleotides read TGTGCCAGCGAGTTCGAGGGACTAGCGGGGCCCGGAAGCGAGCAGTACTTC. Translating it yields CASEFEGLAGPGSEQYF.

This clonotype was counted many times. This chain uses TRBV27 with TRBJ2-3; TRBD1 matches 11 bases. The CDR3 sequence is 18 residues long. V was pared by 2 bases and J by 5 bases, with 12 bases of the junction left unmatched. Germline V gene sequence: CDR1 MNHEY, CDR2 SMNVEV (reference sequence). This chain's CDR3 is CASSLMTRDRGVKDTQYF. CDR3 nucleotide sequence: TGTGCCAGCAGTTTAATGACGCGGGACAGGGGGGTGAAAGATACGCAGTATTTT.

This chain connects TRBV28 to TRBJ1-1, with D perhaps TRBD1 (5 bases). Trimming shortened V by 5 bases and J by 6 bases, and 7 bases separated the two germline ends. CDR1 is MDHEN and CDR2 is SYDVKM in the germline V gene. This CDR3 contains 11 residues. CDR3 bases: TGTGCCAGCAGTGTCAGGGCTGAAGCTTTCTTT. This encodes CASSVRAEAFF.

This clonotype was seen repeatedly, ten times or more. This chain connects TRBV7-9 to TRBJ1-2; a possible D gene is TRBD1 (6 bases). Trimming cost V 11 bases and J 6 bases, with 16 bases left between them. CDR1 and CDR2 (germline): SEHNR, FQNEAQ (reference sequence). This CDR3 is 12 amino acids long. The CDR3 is CAAPAGVDGYTF. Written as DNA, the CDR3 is TGTGCCGCCCCTGCAGGGGTGGATGGCTACACCTTC.

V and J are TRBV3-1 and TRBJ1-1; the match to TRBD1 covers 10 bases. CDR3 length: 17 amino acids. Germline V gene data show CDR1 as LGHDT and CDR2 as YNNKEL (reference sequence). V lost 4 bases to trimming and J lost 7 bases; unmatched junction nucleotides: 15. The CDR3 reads CASSRNGWTGGSIEAFF. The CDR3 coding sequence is TGTGCCAGCAGCCGAAACGGCTGGACAGGGGGTTCCATTGAAGCTTTCTTT.

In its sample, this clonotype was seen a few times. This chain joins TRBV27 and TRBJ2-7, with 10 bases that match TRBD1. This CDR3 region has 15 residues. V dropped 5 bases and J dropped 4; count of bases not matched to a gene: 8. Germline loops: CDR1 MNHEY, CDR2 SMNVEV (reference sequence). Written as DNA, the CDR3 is TGTGCCAGCAGTATAGGGACAGGGGCTTCGTACGAGCAGTACTTC. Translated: CASSIGTGASYEQYF.

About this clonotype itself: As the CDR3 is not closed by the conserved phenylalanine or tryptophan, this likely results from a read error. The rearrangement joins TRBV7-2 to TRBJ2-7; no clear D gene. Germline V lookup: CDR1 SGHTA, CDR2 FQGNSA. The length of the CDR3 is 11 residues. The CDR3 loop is CASSSTYVQYY. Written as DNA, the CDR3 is TGTGCCAGCAGCTCGACCTACGTGCAGTACTAC.

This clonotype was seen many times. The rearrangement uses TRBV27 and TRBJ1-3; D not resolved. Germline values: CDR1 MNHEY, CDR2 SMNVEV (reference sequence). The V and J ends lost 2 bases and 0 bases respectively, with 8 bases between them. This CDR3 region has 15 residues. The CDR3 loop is CASSLRRASGNTIYF. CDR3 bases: TGTGCCAGCAGTTTAAGGAGAGCCTCTGGAAACACCATATATTTT.

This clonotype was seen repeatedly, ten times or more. In DNA form, the CDR3 reads TGTGCCAGCAGCCCGGGACTAGCCCCCTACGAGCAGTACTTC. Its translation: CASSPGLAPYEQYF. This rearrangement joins TRBV7-9 to TRBJ2-7, with 9 bases that match TRBD2. Germline V gives CDR1 SEHNR, CDR2 FQNEAQ (reference sequence). J gave up 2 bases and V 5 bases, and 4 bases lay outside the gene matches. The CDR3 contains 14 residues.